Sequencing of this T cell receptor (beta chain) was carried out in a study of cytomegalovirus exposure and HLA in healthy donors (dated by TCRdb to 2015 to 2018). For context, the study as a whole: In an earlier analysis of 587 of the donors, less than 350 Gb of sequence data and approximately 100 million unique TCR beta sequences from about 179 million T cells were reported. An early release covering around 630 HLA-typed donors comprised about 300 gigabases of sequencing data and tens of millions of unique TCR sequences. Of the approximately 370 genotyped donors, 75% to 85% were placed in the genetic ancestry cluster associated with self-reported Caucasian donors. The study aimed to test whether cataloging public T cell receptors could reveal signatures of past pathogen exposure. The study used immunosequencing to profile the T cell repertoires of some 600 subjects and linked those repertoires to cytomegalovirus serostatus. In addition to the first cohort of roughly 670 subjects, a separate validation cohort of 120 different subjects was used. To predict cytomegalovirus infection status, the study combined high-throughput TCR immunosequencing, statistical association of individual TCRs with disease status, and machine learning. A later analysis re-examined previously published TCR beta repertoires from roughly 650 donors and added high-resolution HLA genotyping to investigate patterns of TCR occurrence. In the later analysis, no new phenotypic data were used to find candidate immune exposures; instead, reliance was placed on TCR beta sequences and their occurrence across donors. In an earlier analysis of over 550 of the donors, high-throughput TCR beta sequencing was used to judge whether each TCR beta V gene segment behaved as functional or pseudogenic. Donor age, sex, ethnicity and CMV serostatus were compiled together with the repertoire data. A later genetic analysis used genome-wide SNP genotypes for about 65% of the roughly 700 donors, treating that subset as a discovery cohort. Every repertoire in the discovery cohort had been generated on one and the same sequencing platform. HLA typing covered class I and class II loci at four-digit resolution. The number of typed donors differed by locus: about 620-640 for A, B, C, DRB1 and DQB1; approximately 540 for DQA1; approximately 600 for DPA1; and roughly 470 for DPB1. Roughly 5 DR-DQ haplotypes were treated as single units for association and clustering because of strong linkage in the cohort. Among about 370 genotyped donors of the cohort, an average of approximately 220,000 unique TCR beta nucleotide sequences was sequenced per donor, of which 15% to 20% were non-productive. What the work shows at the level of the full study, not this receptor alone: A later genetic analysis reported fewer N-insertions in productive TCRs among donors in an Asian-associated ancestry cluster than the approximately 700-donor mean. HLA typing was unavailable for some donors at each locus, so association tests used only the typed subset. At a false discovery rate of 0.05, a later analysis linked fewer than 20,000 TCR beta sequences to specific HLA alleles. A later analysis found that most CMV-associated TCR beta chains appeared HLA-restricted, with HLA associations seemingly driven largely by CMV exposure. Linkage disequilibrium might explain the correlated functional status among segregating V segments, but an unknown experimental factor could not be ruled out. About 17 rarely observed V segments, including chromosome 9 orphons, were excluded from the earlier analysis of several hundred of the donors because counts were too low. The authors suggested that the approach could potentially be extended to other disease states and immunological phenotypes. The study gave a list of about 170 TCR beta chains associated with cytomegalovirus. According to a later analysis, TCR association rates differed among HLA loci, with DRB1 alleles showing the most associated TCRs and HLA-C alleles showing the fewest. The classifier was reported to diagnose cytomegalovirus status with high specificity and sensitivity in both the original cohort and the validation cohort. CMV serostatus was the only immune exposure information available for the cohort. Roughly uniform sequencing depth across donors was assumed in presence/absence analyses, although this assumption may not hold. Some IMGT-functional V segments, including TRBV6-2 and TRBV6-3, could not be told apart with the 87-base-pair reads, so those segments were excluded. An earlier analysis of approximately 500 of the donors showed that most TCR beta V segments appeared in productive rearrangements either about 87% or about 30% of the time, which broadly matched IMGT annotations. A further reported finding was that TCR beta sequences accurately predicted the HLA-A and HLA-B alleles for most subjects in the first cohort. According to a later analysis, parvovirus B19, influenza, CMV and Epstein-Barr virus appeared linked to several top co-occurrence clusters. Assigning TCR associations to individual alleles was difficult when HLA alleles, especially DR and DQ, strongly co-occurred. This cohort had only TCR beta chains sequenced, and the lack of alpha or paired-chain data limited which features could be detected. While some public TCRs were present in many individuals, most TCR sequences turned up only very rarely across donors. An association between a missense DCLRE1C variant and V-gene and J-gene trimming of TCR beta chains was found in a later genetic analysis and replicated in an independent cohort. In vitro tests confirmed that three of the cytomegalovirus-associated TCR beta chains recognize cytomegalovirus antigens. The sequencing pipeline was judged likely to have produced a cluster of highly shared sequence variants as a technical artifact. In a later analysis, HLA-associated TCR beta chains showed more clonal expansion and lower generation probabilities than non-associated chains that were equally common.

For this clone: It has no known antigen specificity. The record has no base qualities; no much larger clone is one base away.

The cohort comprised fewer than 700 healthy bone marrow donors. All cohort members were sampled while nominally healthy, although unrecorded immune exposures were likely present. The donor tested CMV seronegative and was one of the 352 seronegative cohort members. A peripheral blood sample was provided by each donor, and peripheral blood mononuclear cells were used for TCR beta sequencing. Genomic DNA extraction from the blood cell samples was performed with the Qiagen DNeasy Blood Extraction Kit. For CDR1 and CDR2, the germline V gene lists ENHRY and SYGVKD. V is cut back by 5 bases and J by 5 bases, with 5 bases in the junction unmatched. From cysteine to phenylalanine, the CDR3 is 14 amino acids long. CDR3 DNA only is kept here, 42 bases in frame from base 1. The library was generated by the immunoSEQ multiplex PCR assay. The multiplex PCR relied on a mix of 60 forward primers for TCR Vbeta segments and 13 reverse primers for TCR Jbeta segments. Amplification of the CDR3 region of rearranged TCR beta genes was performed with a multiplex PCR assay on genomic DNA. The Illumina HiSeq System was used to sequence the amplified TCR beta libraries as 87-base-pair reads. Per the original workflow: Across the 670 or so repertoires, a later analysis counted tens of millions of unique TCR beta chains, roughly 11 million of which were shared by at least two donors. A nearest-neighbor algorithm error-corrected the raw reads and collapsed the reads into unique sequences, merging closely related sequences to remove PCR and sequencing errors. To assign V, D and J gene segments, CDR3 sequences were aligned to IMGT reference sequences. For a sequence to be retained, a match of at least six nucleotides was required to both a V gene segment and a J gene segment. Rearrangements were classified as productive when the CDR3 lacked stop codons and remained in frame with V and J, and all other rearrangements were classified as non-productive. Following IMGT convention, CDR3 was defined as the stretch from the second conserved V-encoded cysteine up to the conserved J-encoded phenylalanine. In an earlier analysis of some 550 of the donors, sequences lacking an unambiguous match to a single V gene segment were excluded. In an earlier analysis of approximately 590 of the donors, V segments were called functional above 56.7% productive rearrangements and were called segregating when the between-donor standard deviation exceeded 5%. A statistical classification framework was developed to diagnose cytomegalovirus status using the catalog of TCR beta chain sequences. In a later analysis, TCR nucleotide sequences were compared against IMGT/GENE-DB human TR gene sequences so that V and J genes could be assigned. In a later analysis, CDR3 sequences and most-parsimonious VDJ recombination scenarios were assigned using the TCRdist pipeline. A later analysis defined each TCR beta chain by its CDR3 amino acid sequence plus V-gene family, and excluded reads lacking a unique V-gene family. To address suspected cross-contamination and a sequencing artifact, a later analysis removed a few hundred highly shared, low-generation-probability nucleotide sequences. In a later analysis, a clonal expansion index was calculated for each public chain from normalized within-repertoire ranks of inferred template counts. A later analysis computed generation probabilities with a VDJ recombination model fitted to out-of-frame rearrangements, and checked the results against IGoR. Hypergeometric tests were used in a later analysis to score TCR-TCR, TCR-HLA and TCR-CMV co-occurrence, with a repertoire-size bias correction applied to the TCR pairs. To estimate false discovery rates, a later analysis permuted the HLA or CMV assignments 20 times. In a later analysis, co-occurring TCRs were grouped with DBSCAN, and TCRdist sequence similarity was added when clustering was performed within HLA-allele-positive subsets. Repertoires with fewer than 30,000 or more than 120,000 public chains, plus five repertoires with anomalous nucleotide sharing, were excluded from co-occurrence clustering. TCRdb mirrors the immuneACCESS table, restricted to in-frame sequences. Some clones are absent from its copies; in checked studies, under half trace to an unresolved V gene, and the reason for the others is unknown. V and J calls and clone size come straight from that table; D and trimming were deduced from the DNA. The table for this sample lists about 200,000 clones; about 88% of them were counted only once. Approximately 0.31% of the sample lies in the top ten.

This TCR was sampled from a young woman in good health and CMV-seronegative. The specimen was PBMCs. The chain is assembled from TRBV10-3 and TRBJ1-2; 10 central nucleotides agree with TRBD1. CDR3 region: CAISRQGAGYGYTF. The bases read TGTGCCATCAGTAGACAGGGGGCTGGATATGGCTACACCTTC.